The 18 T cell receptor beta chains given below trace back to one sample, sequenced in a study of T-cell reconstitution after alpha-beta-depleted transplantation in children. Unique molecular identifiers were built into the TCRbeta library. MiXCR was run by TCRdb on the PCR reads, yielding one entry per CDR3 protein. The profile shows some 200,000 distinct CDR3 sequences, 8% to 10% of them singletons. Specimen: PBMCs from the stem cell graft donor, collected from the stem cell graft. The receptor source for this set is a human donor who donated a stem cell graft to a child with acute lymphoblastic leukemia.

This clonotype occurred a few times. This chain connects TRBV5-1 to TRBJ2-1; D is undetermined. The CDR3 is 18 amino acids. Germline CDR1 is SGHRS and CDR2 is YFSETQ. The V gene lost 0 bases and the J gene lost 0 bases, with 16 bases spanning the gap. The CDR3 bases are TGCGCCAGCAGCTTGGGTGGAGTGCGAGTCGGCTCCTACAATGAGCAGTTCTTC. It translates to CASSLGGVRVGSYNEQFF.

V gene TRBV6-2 or TRBV6-3 combines with J gene TRBJ2-7, with D perhaps assigned TRBD1 or TRBD2 (5 bases each). CDR1 and CDR2 from the germline V gene are MNHEY and SVGEGT. This CDR3 region has 13 residues. The V gene lost 6 bases and the J gene lost 1 base, with 10 bases spanning the gap. CDR3 bases: TGTGCCAGCAGACGGGACGGATCCTACGAGCAGTACTTC. Its translation is CASRRDGSYEQYF.

This clonotype was seen at least ten times. This sequence joins TRBV5-5 and TRBJ2-5, with TRBD1 matching 12 bases. CDR1 SGHKS and CDR2 YYEKEE come from the germline V gene (reference sequence). V was pared by 4 bases and J by 4 bases, with 8 bases of the junction left unmatched. The CDR3 is made up of 16 amino acids. CDR3 sequence: CASSPTGTGGLETQYF. CDR3 bases: TGTGCCAGCAGCCCGACCGGGACAGGGGGCCTAGAGACCCAGTACTTC.

The rearrangement joins TRBV9 to TRBJ2-3; possibly TRBD1 or TRBD2 for D (5 bases each). V was clipped by 3 bases and J by 5 bases, with 22 bases between them. The CDR3 consists of 17 residues. The V gene's germline CDR1 is SGDLS and CDR2 YYNGEE. The DNA of the CDR3 is TGTGCCAGCAGCGCTTTCTCCGGGACCCATGTCGTAGATACGCAGTATTTT. Amino acids: CASSAFSGTHVVDTQYF.

This clonotype has a count of ten or more. The chain employs TRBV3-1 and TRBJ2-1; 7 nucleotides agree with TRBD2. Germline V gene sequence: CDR1 LGHDT, CDR2 YNNKEL (reference sequence). V lost 0 bases and J lost 4; bases outside the gene matches: 3. This CDR3 has 15 residues. The CDR3 protein is CASSQEAAGYNEQFF. CDR3 sequence (DNA): TGTGCCAGCAGCCAAGAAGCAGCGGGGTACAATGAGCAGTTCTTC.

This clonotype was seen a few times. This chain joins TRBV20-1 and TRBJ1-2; tentative D call: TRBD1 (6 bases). CDR3 length: 11 residues. The ends were cut back, 5 bases at V and 6 bases at J, with 10 bases in the middle. Germline loops: CDR1 DFQATT, CDR2 SNEGSKA (reference sequence). The CDR3 DNA is TGCAGTGCTTTGGACAGAAATGGCTACACCTTC. Its translation is CSALDRNGYTF.

This clonotype was observed a handful of times. V and J are TRBV10-3 and TRBJ2-7; 11 bases line up with TRBD2. CDR1 and CDR2 from the germline V gene are ENHRY and SYGVKD. Trimming took 8 bases from V and 5 from J; bases not matched to a gene: 2. The CDR3 is 12 residues long. The CDR3, as DNA: TGTGCCATCGGGACTAGCGGCCACGAGCAGTACTTC. It codes for CAIGTSGHEQYF.

The V gene is TRBV20-1, the J gene TRBJ2-1; D not resolved. This CDR3 has 12 residues. Germline V gene lookup returns CDR1 DFQATT and CDR2 SNEGSKA (reference sequence). The CDR3 DNA reads TGCATGGCGCAATCGAATTACAATGAGCAGTTCTTC. Translating gives CMAQSNYNEQFF.

This clonotype has ten or more counts. This sequence joins TRBV9 and TRBJ1-6, with D maybe TRBD1 (5 bases). CDR1 and CDR2 from the germline V gene are SGDLS and YYNGEE. This CDR3 comprises 16 residues. Deletions cut 3 bases from V and 0 bases from J, with 10 bases between. The CDR3 DNA reads TGTGCCAGCAGCGCCTTGGGGGGCTCCTATAATTCACCCCTCCACTTT. It translates to CASSALGGSYNSPLHF. Combining the CDR3 with reference TRBV9 and TRBJ1-6 gives the whole variable domain DSGVTQTPKHLITATGQRVTLRCSPRSGDLSVYWYQQSLDQGLQFLIQYYNGEERAKGNILERFSAQQFPDLHSELNLSSLELGDSALYFCASSALGGSYNSPLHFGNGTRLTVT.

In this sample, this clonotype turned up a few times. The chain uses TRBV5-1 and TRBJ1-3; D gene uncertain. From germline, CDR1 is SGHRS and CDR2 YFSETQ. V dropped 4 bases and J dropped 0 bases, with 8 bases sitting between them. The CDR3 is made up of 14 amino acids. In DNA, the CDR3 is TGCGCCAGCAGCCGGGAGCTCTCTGGAAACACCATATATTTT. It codes for CASSRELSGNTIYF.

This clonotype was recorded a few times. The rearrangement joins TRBV3-1 to TRBJ2-5, with D unresolved. V was clipped by 3 bases and J by 4 bases, with 6 bases between them. The germline V gene encodes CDR1 LGHDT and CDR2 YNNKEL (reference sequence). This CDR3 is built from 12 residues. The CDR3 DNA reads as TGTGCCAGCAGCCACTTTGGAGAGACCCAGTACTTC. It is translated as CASSHFGETQYF.

This clonotype was seen more than once but under ten times. In DNA form, the CDR3 reads TGCGCCAGCAGCCCGGGGACAGGGGGCAGAGTGAACTATGGCTACACCTTC. Translated: CASSPGTGGRVNYGYTF. The V call is TRBV5-1, the J call TRBJ1-2, with TRBD1 identical over 12 bases. Germline V gene data show CDR1 as SGHRS and CDR2 as YFSETQ. This CDR3 is built from 17 residues. With V trimmed by 4 bases and J by 2 bases, 9 bases remained unmatched.

The chain couples TRBV25-1 to TRBJ2-7, with TRBD2 matching over 8 bases. Germline V lookup: CDR1 MGHDK, CDR2 SYGVNS. This CDR3 spans 15 amino acids. V dropped 3 bases and J dropped 0; count of bases not matched to a gene: 4. In DNA form, the CDR3 reads TGTGCCAGCAGTGAGCTTAGCGGGGACTCCTACGAGCAGTACTTC. It encodes CASSELSGDSYEQYF.

This clonotype was seen ten or more times. The chain uses TRBV5-1 and TRBJ2-1; D could derive from TRBD1 or TRBD2 (5 bases each). The CDR3 is 18 amino acids. V was trimmed by 2 bases and J by 2 bases, leaving 20 bases between them. Germline V CDR1 and CDR2: SGHRS, YFSETQ. The CDR3 protein is CASSLILSRSGPYNEQFF. Written as DNA, the CDR3 is TGCGCCAGCAGCTTAATTCTGTCTAGGTCGGGACCCTACAATGAGCAGTTCTTC.

This clonotype has more than one count but fewer than ten. The J gene is TRBJ1-5, the V gene TRBV20-1; TRBD1 agrees at 7 bases. This CDR3 is built from 15 residues. The V gene end was trimmed by 1 base and the J gene end by 0 bases; junction bases not matched to a gene: 3. The germline CDR1 and CDR2 sequences are DFQATT and SNEGSKA (reference sequence). DNA of the CDR3: TGCAGTGCTAGAGCCCAGGGGGGTAGCAATCAGCCCCAGCATTTT. It yields the protein CSARAQGGSNQPQHF.

The V call is TRBV4-1, the J call TRBJ1-5, with TRBD1 identical over 10 bases. V lost 4 bases and J lost 6; bases outside the gene matches: 6. The CDR3 is 15 residues long. Germline-derived CDR1 and CDR2 are MGHRA and YSYEKL. The CDR3 spells CASSLLTGGRQPQHF. CDR3 DNA: TGCGCCAGCAGCCTTCTGACAGGGGGCCGTCAGCCCCAGCATTTT.

This clonotype was seen only a few times. The chain has TRBV28 and TRBJ2-1, with D perhaps matching TRBD1 or TRBD2 (5 bases each). The CDR3 has 16 residues. From germline, CDR1 is MDHEN and CDR2 SYDVKM. Trimming pared 8 bases from V and 0 bases from J, leaving 17 bases between. The CDR3 reads CASLSGGQSSYNEQFF. The CDR3 DNA follows: TGTGCCAGCTTATCTGGGGGTCAAAGCTCCTACAATGAGCAGTTCTTC.

CDR3 nucleotide sequence: TGTGCCAGCAGCCAAGGCACTAGGTCCTTGAATGAGCAGTTCTTC. Translating it yields CASSQGTRSLNEQFF. The chain has TRBV3-1 and TRBJ2-1; the D gene is possibly TRBD2 (5 bases). The germline V gene has CDR1 LGHDT and CDR2 YNNKEL (reference sequence). This CDR3 is built from 15 residues. V was pared by 1 base and J by 7 bases, with 14 bases between.